This TCR beta chain is from a study of blood T cell repertoires in COVID-19. Study at large: Specimens from acute and convalescent COVID-19 originated in the United States, Italy and Spain. T cells, B-cell-depleted T cells, or PBMCs supplied cDNA or gDNA.

Under the authors' procedure: Researchers report that nucleated cell counts were estimated from reference gene primer amplification. Sequencing was performed with immunoSEQ multiplex PCR; in TCRdb, only in-frame clones are kept and a portion is missing. The V and J calls and the clone size are those of that table, but D and trimming were determined from the DNA. The table shows around 120,000 clones, with 80% occurring only once. Germline V lookup: CDR1 MDHEN, CDR2 SYDVKM. CDR3 length: 18 amino acids. Losses at the gene ends were 3 bases for V and 0 bases for J; bases not matched to a gene: 11. The sample was peripheral blood. The sequence derives from an older man with acute or convalescent COVID-19. J is TRBJ1-5 and V is TRBV28; 7 nucleotides align to TRBD1. This chain's CDR3 is CASSFLGGGRVSNQPQHF. The CDR3 DNA reads as TGTGCCAGCAGTTTTTTAGGGGGCGGGAGGGTTAGCAATCAGCCCCAGCATTTT.